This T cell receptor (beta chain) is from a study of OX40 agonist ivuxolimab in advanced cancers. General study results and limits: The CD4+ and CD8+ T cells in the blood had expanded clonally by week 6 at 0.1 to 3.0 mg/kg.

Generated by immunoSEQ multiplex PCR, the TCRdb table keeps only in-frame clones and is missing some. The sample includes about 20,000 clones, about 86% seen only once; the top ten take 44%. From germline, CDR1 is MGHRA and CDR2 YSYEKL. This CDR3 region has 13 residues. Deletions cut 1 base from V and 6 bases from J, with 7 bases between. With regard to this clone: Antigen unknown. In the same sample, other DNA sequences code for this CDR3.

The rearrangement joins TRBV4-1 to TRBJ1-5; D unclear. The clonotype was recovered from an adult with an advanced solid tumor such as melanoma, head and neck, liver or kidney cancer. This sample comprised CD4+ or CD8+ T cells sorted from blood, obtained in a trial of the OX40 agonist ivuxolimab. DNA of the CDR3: TGCGCCAGCAGCCAAGTTGTCAGTCAGCCCCAGCATTTT. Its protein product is CASSQVVSQPQHF.